This T cell receptor beta chain appears in the sequencing data of a study of CD8 T cells in ankylosing spondylitis (dated by TCRdb to 2015 to 2018). Regarding the research as a whole: The study set out to find disease-linked TCR variants by profiling T cell receptor beta repertoires in ankylosing spondylitis patients and healthy donors. In total, the full study cohort was made up of some 100 healthy donors and approximately 24 ankylosing spondylitis patients. Peripheral blood samples were taken, and synovial fluid was additionally collected from ankylosing spondylitis patients. Broad study findings and their caveats: Some TCR beta motif variants had previously been reported in synovial fluid and blood of reactive arthritis patients, which suggested common disease-initiation mechanisms. According to the report, matched synovial fluid samples from ankylosing spondylitis patients were significantly enriched for the disease-linked clones. A TCR beta motif made up of several highly homologous amino acid variants appeared to be characteristic of blood from ankylosing spondylitis patients. A CD8+ phenotype was shown by the disease-linked clones, which were found at relatively low frequencies in peripheral blood.

TCRdb names Illumina HiSeq 2500 as the instrument used. TCR beta libraries were prepared by quantitative 5'-RACE with molecular barcodes. The paper's data handling went like this. To identify disease-linked TCR variants, a new computational method was used, one built on a probabilistic model of VDJ rearrangement. TCRdb handled the public reads itself, with Q25 trimming in fastp and clone calling in MiXCR, and kept productive beta chains. Rows with one shared CDR3 protein collapse into an entry with the most common genes and DNA. TCRdb assigned the V and J calls; the authors' analysis was not used. The sample table records fewer than 450,000 distinct CDR3 sequences; roughly 17% of these occur just once. Approximately 1% of the sample belongs to the ten largest clones. About this clonotype: Its cognate antigen has yet to be identified. Within one base of it there is no much larger clone, and no base qualities were kept.

The CDR1 and CDR2 encoded by the germline V gene are SGDLS and YYNGEE. V and J are trimmed by 3 bases and 5 bases, and the gene matches miss 3 bases of the junction. The CDR3, cysteine through phenylalanine, is 13 amino acids long. Only the CDR3 portion is preserved as DNA: 39 bases, with reading frame beginning at the first base. Rearrangement joined TRBV9 to TRBJ1-2, with 8 central nucleotides matching TRBD1. This receptor was taken from a male donor with ankylosing spondylitis. The sample comprised blood, either unsorted or a sorted T cell fraction (not recorded which). The DNA sequence is as follows: TGTGCCAGCAGCGCAGGGGGCCGGTATGGCTACACCTTC. Its translation reads: CASSAGGRYGYTF.